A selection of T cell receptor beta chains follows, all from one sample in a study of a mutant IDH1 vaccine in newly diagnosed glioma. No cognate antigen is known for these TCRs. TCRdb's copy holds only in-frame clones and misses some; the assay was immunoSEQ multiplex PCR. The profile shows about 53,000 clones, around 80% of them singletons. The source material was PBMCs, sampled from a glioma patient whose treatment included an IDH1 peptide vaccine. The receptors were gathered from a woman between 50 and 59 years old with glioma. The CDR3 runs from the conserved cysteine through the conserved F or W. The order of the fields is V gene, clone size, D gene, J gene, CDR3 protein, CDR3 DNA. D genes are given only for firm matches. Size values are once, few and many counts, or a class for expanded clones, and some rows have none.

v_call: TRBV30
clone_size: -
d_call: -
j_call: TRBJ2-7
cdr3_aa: CAWSGRLSSYEQYF
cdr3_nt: TGTGCCTGGTCCGGCAGGCTAAGCTCCTACGAGCAGTACTTC

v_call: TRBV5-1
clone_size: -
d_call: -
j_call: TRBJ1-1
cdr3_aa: CASSLETFGPNTEAFF
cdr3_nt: TGCGCCAGCAGCTTGGAAACTTTCGGCCCTAACACTGAAGCTTTCTTT

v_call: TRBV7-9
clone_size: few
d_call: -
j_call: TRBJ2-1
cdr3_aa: CASQRDHEQFF
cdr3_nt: TGTGCCAGCCAAAGGGACCATGAGCAGTTCTTC

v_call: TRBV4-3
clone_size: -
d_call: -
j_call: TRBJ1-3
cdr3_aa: CASSQDLNRVGNTIYF
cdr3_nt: TGCGCCAGCAGCCAAGACCTGAACAGGGTCGGAAACACCATATATTTT

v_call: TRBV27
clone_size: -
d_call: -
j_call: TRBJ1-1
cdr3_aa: CASSFLSRRNTEAFF
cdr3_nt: TGTGCCAGCAGTTTCCTCTCCCGGCGGAATACTGAAGCTTTCTTT

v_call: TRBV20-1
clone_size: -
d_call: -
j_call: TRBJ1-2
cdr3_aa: CSANAGHVGTF
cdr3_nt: TGCAGTGCTAACGCCGGACATGTGGGAACCTTC

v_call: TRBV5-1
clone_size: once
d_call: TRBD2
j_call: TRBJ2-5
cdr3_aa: CASSLKPSGGTLYQETQYF
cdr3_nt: TGCGCCAGCAGCTTGAAGCCTAGCGGGGGGACGTTGTACCAAGAGACCCAGTACTTC

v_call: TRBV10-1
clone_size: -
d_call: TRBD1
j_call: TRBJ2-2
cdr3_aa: CASTRDRPTGELFF
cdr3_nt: TGCGCCAGCACCAGGGACAGGCCCACCGGGGAGCTGTTTTTT

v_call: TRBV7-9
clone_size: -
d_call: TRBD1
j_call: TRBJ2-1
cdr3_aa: CASSSGQTNEQFF
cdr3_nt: TGTGCCAGCAGCTCGGGACAGACCAATGAGCAGTTCTTC

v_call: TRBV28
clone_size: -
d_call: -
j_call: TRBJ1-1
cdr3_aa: CASSPGGGLNTEAFF
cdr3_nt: TGTGCCAGCAGTCCCGGAGGGGGGTTGAACACTGAAGCTTTCTTT

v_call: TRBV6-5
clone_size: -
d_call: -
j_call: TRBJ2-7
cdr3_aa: CASKSGRGVSEQYF
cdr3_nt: TGTGCCAGCAAGAGTGGCAGGGGAGTGAGCGAGCAGTACTTC

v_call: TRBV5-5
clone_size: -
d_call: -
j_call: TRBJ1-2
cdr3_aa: CASSSDIGYGYTF
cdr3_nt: TGTGCCAGCAGCTCGGACATCGGCTATGGCTACACCTTC

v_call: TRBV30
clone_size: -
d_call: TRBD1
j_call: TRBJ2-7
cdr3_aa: CAWIEQQGLEQYF
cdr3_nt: TGTGCCTGGATCGAACAACAGGGGCTCGAGCAGTACTTC

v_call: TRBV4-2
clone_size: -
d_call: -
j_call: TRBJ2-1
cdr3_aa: CASSQDLGITYNEQFF
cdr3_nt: TGTGCCAGCAGCCAAGATCTGGGGATAACCTACAATGAGCAGTTCTTC

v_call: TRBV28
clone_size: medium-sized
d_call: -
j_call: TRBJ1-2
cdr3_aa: CASSSGGYTF
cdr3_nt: TGTGCCAGCAGTTCCGGGGGCTACACCTTC

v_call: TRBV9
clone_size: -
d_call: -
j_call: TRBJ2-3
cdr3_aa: CASSVVGLITDTQYF
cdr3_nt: TGTGCCAGCAGCGTAGTGGGCCTCATCACAGATACGCAGTATTTT